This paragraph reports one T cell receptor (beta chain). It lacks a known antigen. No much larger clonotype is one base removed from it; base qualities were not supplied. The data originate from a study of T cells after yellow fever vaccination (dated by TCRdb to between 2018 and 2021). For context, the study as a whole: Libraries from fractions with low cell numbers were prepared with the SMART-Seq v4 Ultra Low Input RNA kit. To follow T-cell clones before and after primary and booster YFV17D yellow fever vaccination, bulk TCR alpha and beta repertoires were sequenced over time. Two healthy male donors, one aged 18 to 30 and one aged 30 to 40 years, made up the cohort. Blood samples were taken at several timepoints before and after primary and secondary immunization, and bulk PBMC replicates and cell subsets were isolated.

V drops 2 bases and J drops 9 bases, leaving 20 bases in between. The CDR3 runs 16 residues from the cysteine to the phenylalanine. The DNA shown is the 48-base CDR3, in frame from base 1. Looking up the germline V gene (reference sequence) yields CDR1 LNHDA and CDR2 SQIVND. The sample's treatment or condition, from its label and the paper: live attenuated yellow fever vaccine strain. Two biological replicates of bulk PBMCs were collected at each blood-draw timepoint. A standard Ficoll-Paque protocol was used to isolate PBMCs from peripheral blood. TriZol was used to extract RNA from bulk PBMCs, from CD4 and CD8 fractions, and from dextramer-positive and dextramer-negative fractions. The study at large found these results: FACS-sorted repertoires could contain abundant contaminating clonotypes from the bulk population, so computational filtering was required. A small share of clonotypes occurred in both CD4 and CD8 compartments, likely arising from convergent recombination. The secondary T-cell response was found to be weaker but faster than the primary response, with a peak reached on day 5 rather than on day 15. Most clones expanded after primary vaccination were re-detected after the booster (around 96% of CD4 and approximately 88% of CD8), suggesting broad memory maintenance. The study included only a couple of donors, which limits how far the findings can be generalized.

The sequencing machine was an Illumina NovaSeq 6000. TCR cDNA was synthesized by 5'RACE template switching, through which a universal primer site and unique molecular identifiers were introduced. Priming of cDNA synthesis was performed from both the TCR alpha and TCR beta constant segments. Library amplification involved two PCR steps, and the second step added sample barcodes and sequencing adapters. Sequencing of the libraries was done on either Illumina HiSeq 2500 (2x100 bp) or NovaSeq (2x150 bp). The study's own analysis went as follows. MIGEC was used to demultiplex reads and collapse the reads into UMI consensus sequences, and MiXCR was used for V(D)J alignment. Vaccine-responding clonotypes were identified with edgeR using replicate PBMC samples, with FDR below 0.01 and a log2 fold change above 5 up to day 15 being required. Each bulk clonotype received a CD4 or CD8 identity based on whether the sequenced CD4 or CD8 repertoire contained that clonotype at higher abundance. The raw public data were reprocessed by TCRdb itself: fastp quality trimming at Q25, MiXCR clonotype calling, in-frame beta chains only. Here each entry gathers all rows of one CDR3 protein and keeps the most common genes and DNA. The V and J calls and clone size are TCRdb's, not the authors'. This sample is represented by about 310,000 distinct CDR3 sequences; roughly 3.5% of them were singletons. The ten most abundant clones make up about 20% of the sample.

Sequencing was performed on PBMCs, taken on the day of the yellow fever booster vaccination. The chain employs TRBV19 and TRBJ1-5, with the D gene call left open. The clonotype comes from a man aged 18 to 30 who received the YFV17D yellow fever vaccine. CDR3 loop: CASSISLDSSWGPQHF. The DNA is TGTGCCAGTAGTATATCCCTGGACTCCTCCTGGGGGCCCCAGCATTTT. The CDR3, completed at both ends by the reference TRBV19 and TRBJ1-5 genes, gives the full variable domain DGGITQSPKYLFRKEGQNVTLSCEQNLNHDAMYWYRQDPGQGLRLIYYSQIVNDFQKGDIAEGYSVSREKKESFPLTVTSAQKNPTAFYLCASSISLDSSWGPQHFGDGTRLSIL.